The 21 T cell receptor beta chains below were found in one sample sequenced in a study of T cell repertoires in cytomegalovirus infection. TCRdb recomputed calls from the reads with MiXCR, one row per CDR3 protein. The data hold some 940,000 distinct CDR3 sequences, with about 33% observed a single time. The antigens these receptors bind are not known. The sequenced sample was cultured CD8+ T cells from PBMCs, obtained from culture after CMV antigen stimulation. Every receptor here comes from a human donor in good health (CMV status not recorded). Some clones in this sample may be carry-over from other donors' samples.

This clonotype was seen a few times. The V gene is TRBV7-9, the J gene TRBJ2-5, with D unclear. The CDR3 is 13 residues long. Germline lookup yields CDR1 SEHNR and CDR2 FQNEAQ (reference sequence). V was shortened by 8 bases and J by 0 bases, with 10 bases between the two germline ends. DNA for the CDR3: TGTGCCAGCCTGCTAGAATACCAAGAGACCCAGTACTTC. Protein: CASLLEYQETQYF.

The V gene is TRBV20-1, the J gene TRBJ2-3; tentatively, D is TRBD1 or TRBD2 (5 bases each). The CDR3 consists of 12 residues. Germline V gene data show CDR1 as DFQATT and CDR2 as SNEGSKA (reference sequence). Trimming shortened V by 2 bases and J by 7 bases, and 10 bases separated the two germline ends. The CDR3 DNA is TGCAGTGCTAGACCCGAGGGGTATACGCAGTATTTT. Translated: CSARPEGYTQYF.

The V call is TRBV20-1, the J call TRBJ2-3; D possibly uses TRBD1 or TRBD2 (5 bases each). CDR1 is DFQATT and CDR2 is SNEGSKA in the germline V gene (reference sequence). The CDR3 has 16 amino acids. V shed 5 bases and J shed 1 base, with 19 bases lying between them. This CDR3 is CSAPRGDSHRTDTQYF. The CDR3 DNA reads as TGCAGTGCTCCCCGGGGAGACAGCCACCGCACAGATACGCAGTATTTT.

This chain uses TRBV12-3 or TRBV12-4 with TRBJ2-7, with D hard to call. V dropped 5 bases and J dropped 4 bases, with 9 bases sitting between them. CDR3 length: 12 residues. In nucleotides, the CDR3 is TGTGCCAGCAGTATAAATGATTACGAGCAGTACTTC. Protein sequence: CASSINDYEQYF.

The V call is TRBV13, the J call TRBJ1-2; a possible D gene is TRBD1 (6 bases). CDR3 size: 14 residues. The V end was cut by 5 bases, the J end by 4 bases, with 14 bases between. Germline CDR1 is PRHDT and CDR2 is FYEKMQ (reference sequence). The DNA for the CDR3 is TGTGCCAGCAGCGCCGGGGACACAAGCTATGGCTACACCTTC. Amino acid sequence: CASSAGDTSYGYTF.

The CDR3 loop is CASSPTTSGGAGNEQFF. CDR3 DNA: TGTGCCAGCAGTCCTACTACTAGCGGGGGGGCGGGGAATGAGCAGTTCTTC. The chain couples TRBV2 to TRBJ2-1; 13 bases agree with TRBD2. The germline CDR1 and CDR2 sequences are SNHLY and FYNNEI. This CDR3 contains 17 residues. J was trimmed by 7 bases and V by 5 bases; bases with no gene match: 11. Full variable domain (outside the CDR3, taken from reference TRBV2 and TRBJ2-1): EPEVTQTPSHQVTQMGQEVILRCVPISNHLYFYWYRQILGQKVEFLVSFYNNEISEKSEIFDDQFSVERPDGSNFTLKIRSTKLEDSAMYFCASSPTTSGGAGNEQFFGPGTRLTVL.

V is TRBV6-1 and J is TRBJ1-1; possibly TRBD1 for D (5 bases). Trimming shortened V by 2 bases and J by 4 bases, and 14 bases separated the two germline ends. From germline, CDR1 is MNHNS and CDR2 SASEGT. The length of the CDR3 is 15 residues. The CDR3 is CASSERRGRGTEAFF. CDR3 bases: TGTGCCAGCAGTGAAAGAAGGGGAAGGGGCACTGAAGCTTTCTTT.

The rearrangement links TRBV5-1 to TRBJ2-7, with D maybe TRBD1 (5 bases). The germline CDR1 and CDR2 sequences are SGHRS and YFSETQ. CDR3 length equals 13 residues. Between the trimmed V and J ends, which lost 2 bases and 5 bases, there was a span of 11 bases. CDR3 sequence: CASSFAGRDEQYF. In DNA form, the CDR3 reads TGCGCCAGCAGCTTCGCAGGGCGAGACGAGCAGTACTTC.

This clonotype was picked up many times. The CDR3 DNA reads TGTGCCAGCAGCTTGACGGGACAGCTCACAGATACGCAGTATTTT. Residues: CASSLTGQLTDTQYF. This rearrangement joins TRBV7-9 to TRBJ2-3; 7 bases are a match to TRBD1. There are 15 residues in the CDR3. The junction had 5 bases not matched to a gene; V was cut back by 3 bases and J by 2 bases. Germline-derived CDR1 and CDR2 are SEHNR and FQNEAQ (reference sequence).

CDR3 sequence (DNA): TGCAGCGTTTACTGGCAGGAGGGGAATGAGCAGTTCTTC. Residues: CSVYWQEGNEQFF. The chain has TRBV29-1 and TRBJ2-1, with D possibly being TRBD2 (6 bases). Trimming left V 5 bases short and J 7 bases short, with 15 bases between. Germline V gives CDR1 SQVTM, CDR2 ANQGSEA. The length of the CDR3 is 13 residues.

There are many counts of this clonotype. The J gene is TRBJ2-2, the V gene TRBV28; 7 bases map to TRBD1. Germline V CDR1 and CDR2: MDHEN, SYDVKM. This CDR3 contains 14 residues. Unmatched junction bases numbered 4, after V lost 3 bases and J lost 6 bases. The chain's CDR3 is CASSFTGVAGELFF. The CDR3 DNA sequence: TGTGCCAGCAGTTTTACAGGGGTAGCCGGGGAGCTGTTTTTT.

J is TRBJ1-5 and V is TRBV15; D remains unclear. The germline V and J ends were trimmed by 5 bases and 5 bases, with 13 bases remaining between them. CDR1 is LNHNV, CDR2 YYDKDF, per germline (reference sequence). The CDR3 runs to 14 residues. The CDR3 loop is CATSGGRLDQPQHF. The CDR3 DNA reads as TGTGCCACCAGCGGCGGACGTCTGGATCAGCCCCAGCATTTT.

Regarding this clonotype: Germline is not matched at one junction end, which may reflect a read error. The gene calls are TRBV12-3 or TRBV12-4 and TRBJ2-5; D is unresolved. The CDR3 consists of 18 residues. CDR3 sequence: CASSRPLFNPDLQESQYF. The DNA for the CDR3 is TGTGCCAGCAGCCGCCCTCTATTCAATCCGGACCTCCAAGAGTCCCAGTACTTC.

This clonotype was found a few times. This chain uses TRBV7-6 with TRBJ1-5; TRBD1 matches at 8 bases. CDR1 and CDR2 from the germline V gene are SGHVS and FNYEAQ. The CDR3 spans 17 residues. The V segment lost 5 bases and the J segment 3 bases; nucleotides outside the gene matches: 12. CDR3 residues: CASSPSHQGQDNQPQHF. The CDR3 DNA is TGTGCCAGCAGCCCCTCCCACCAGGGACAGGACAATCAGCCCCAGCATTTT.

The rearrangement links TRBV9 to TRBJ2-2, with TRBD2 identical over 9 bases. CDR1 is SGDLS, CDR2 YYNGEE, per germline. The V and J ends lost 0 bases and 0 bases, in that order; junction bases with no gene match: 3. CDR3 length equals 17 residues. In nucleotides, the CDR3 is TGTGCCAGCAGCGTAGGATTAGCGGGGGCGAACACCGGGGAGCTGTTTTTT. As protein: CASSVGLAGANTGELFF.

This clonotype was seen many times. The chain links TRBV7-8 to TRBJ2-2, with D possibly being TRBD1 (5 bases). The V end was cut by 4 bases, the J end by 2 bases, with 11 bases between. The germline CDR1 and CDR2 sequences are SGHVS and FQNEAQ. CDR3 length: 15 residues. CDR3 coding DNA: TGTGCCAGCAGCTCGGCAGGGCTAAACACCGGGGAGCTGTTTTTT. This encodes CASSSAGLNTGELFF.

The chain has TRBV6-5 and TRBJ2-2; perhaps TRBD1 as D (5 bases). The CDR3 is made up of 14 amino acids. Per the germline V gene, CDR1 is MNHEY and CDR2 is SVGAGI. Deletions cut 6 bases from V and 1 base from J, with 9 bases between. The CDR3 here is CASSPDRNTGELFF. The CDR3 DNA follows: TGTGCCAGCAGCCCCGACAGGAACACCGGGGAGCTGTTTTTT.

This clonotype was recorded at least ten times. The CDR3 loop reads CASSFRLWDPDRGVSNQPQHF. In DNA form, the CDR3 reads TGTGCCAGCAGCTTCCGGCTATGGGACCCAGACAGGGGCGTTAGCAATCAGCCCCAGCATTTT. This chain links TRBV7-8 with TRBJ1-5, with TRBD1 matching over 8 bases. This CDR3 is built from 21 residues. Germline CDR1 and CDR2: SGHVS and FQNEAQ. Trimming removed 3 bases from V and 0 bases from J; junction bases left unmatched: 19. The full variable domain, its missing parts supplied by reference TRBV7-8 and TRBJ1-5, is GAGVSQSPRYKVAKRGQDVALRCDPISGHVSLFWYQQALGQGPEFLTYFQNEAQLDKSGLPSDRFFAERPEGSVSTLKIQRTQQEDSAVYLCASSFRLWDPDRGVSNQPQHFGDGTRLSIL.

To note about this clonotype: One end of the junction does not line up with germline, which may come from a read error. In DNA, the CDR3 is TGTGCCATCAGTGCATCCCCCATAGCGGGGGGGCCCAACACCGTGGAGCTGTTTTTT. Its translation is CAISASPIAGGPNTVELFF. This chain links TRBV10-3 with TRBJ2-2; 11 bases map to TRBD2. Per the germline V gene, CDR1 is ENHRY and CDR2 is SYGVKD. The CDR3 loop spans 19 amino acids.

J is TRBJ2-1 and V is TRBV27, with unresolved D. This CDR3 spans 14 amino acids. V was clipped by 3 bases and J by 4 bases, with 10 bases between them. Germline V CDR1 and CDR2: MNHEY, SMNVEV (reference sequence). Here the CDR3 reads CASSFPPPYNEQFF. CDR3 DNA: TGTGCCAGCAGTTTTCCCCCACCGTACAATGAGCAGTTCTTC.

In its sample, this clonotype was seen a few times. The chain uses TRBV7-6 and TRBJ2-1, with D hard to call. Germline loops: CDR1 SGHVS, CDR2 FNYEAQ. Trimming pared 2 bases from V and 8 bases from J, leaving 10 bases between. The CDR3 consists of 13 residues. In nucleotides, the CDR3 is TGTGCCAGCAGCTTACTCGGAATGGATGAGCAGTTCTTC. Protein sequence: CASSLLGMDEQFF.